This T cell receptor (beta chain) was sequenced during a study of tumor and adjacent non-tumor tissue in lung cancer. CDR1 is MGHRA and CDR2 is YSYEKL in the germline V gene. This CDR3 spans 20 amino acids. Trimming stripped 1 base from V and 4 bases from J, with 28 bases between. This clonotype was seen only a few times. Three rounds of nested PCR, following a modified ARM-PCR protocol, produced the TCRbeta library. MiXCR was run by TCRdb on the multiplex PCR reads, yielding one entry per CDR3 protein. The sample has around 200,000 distinct CDR3 sequences; roughly 70% are singletons. No cell sorting was done before RNA was extracted from the tissue.

The clonotype comes from a man aged 60 to 75 with non-small cell lung cancer. V and J are TRBV4-1 and TRBJ1-2; D might be TRBD1 (6 bases). The sample taken for sequencing was lung tumor tissue. The CDR3 DNA reads as TGCGCCAGCAGCCAAGCACTCCCAACTACAGGAACCGGACAGACCTATGGCTACACCTTC. Its protein is CASSQALPTTGTGQTYGYTF.